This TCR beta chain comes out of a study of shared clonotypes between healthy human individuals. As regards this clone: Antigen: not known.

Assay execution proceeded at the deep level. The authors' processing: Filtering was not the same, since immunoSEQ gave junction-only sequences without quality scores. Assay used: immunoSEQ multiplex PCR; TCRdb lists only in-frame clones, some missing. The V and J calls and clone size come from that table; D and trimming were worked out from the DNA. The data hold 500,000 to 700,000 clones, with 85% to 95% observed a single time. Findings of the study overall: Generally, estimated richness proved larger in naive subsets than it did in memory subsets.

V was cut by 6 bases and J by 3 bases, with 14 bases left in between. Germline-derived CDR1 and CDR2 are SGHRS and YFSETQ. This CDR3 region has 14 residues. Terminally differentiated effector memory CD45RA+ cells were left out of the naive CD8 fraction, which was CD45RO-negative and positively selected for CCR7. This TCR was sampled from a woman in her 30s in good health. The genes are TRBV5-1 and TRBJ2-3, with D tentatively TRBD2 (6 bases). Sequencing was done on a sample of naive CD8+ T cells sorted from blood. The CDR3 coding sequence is TGCGCCAGCAACCATTTCCGGGAGACAGATACGCAGTATTTT. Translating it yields CASNHFRETDTQYF. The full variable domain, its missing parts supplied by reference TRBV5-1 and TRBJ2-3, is KAGVTQTPRYLIKTRGQQVTLSCSPISGHRSVSWYQQTPGQGLQFLFEYFSETQRNKGNFPGRFSGRQFSNSRSEMNVSTLELGDSALYLCASNHFRETDTQYFGPGTRLTVL.